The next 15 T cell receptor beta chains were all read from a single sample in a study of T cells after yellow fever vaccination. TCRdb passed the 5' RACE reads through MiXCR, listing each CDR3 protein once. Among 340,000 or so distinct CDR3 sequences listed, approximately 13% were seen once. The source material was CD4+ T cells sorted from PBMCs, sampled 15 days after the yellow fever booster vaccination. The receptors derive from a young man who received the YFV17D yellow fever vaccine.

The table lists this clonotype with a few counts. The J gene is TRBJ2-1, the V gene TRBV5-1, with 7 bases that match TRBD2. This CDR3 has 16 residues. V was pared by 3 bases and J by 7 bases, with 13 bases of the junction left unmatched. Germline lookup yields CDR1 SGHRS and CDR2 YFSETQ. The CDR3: CASSSGGLINLNEQFF. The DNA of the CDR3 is TGCGCCAGCAGCTCGGGAGGACTGATCAATCTTAATGAGCAGTTCTTC.

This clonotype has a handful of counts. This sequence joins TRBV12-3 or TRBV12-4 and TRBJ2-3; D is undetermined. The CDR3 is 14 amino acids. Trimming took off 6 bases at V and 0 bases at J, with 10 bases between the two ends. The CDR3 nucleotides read TGTGCCAGCAGCGTACTGACAAGCACAGATACGCAGTATTTT. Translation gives CASSVLTSTDTQYF.

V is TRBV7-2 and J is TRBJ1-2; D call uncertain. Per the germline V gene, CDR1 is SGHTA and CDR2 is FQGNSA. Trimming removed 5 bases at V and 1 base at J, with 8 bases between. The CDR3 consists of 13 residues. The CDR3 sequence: CASSEMGNYGYTF. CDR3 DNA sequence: TGTGCCAGCAGCGAAATGGGTAACTATGGCTACACCTTC.

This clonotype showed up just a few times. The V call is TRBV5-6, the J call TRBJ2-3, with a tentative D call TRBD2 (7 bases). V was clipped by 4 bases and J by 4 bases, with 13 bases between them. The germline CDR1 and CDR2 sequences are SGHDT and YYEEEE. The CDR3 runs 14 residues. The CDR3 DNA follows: TGTGCCAGCAGCCCGGGGGGCTGGGCAGATACGCAGTATTTT. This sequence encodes CASSPGGWADTQYF.

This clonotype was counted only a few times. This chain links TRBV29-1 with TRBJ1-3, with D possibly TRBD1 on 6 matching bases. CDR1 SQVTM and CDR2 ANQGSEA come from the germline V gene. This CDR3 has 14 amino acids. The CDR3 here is CIFRGGGDGNTIYF. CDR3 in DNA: TGCATTTTCCGGGGAGGGGGTGATGGAAACACCATATATTTT.

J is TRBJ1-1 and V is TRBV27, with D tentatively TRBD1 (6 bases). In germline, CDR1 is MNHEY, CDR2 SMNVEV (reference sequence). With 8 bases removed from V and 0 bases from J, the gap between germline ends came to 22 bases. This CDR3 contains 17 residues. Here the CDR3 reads CASALLRDIYMNTEAFF. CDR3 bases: TGTGCCAGCGCATTACTCCGGGACATCTACATGAACACTGAAGCTTTCTTT.

CDR3 nucleotides: TGCGCCAGCAGCTCCACGGAACAGTCGCCCCAGCATTTT. Residues: CASSSTEQSPQHF. The J gene is TRBJ1-5, the V gene TRBV4-1; no definite D call. In germline, CDR1 is MGHRA, CDR2 YSYEKL. V lost 5 bases and J lost 9, with 14 bases in between. The CDR3 length is 13 residues.

The chain's CDR3 is CASRTAGQNGYTF. The DNA for the CDR3 is TGTGCCAGCAGGACGGCAGGGCAGAATGGCTACACCTTC. The chain links TRBV6-5 to TRBJ1-2; possibly TRBD1 for D (5 bases). V shed 6 bases and J shed 6 bases, with 14 bases lying between them. CDR3 length: 13 amino acids. Germline V gene sequence: CDR1 MNHEY, CDR2 SVGAGI.

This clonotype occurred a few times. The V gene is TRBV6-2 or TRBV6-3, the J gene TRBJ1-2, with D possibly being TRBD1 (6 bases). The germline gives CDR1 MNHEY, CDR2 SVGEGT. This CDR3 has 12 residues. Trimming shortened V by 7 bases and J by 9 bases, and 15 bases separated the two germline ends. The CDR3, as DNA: TGTGCCAGCACCCGGCCAGGGGAGCGCTACACCTTC. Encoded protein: CASTRPGERYTF.

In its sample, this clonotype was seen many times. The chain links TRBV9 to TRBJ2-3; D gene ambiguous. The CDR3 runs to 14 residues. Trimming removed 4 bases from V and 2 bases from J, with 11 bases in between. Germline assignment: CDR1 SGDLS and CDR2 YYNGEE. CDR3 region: CASSLDRFTDTQYF. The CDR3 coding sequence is TGTGCCAGCAGCCTCGATAGGTTCACAGATACGCAGTATTTT.

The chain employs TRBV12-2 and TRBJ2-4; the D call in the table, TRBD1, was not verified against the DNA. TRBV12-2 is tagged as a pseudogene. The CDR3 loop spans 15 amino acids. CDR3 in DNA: TGTGCAAGTCGCTTCCCCCCCGTCCCCAAAAACATTCAGTACTTC. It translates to CASRFPPVPKNIQYF.

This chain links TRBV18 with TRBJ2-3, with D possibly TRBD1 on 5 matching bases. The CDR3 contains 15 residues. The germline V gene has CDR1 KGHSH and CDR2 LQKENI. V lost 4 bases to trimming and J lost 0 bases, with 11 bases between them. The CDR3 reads CASSLRVSSTDTQYF. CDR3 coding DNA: TGTGCCAGCTCACTCAGGGTATCCAGCACAGATACGCAGTATTTT.

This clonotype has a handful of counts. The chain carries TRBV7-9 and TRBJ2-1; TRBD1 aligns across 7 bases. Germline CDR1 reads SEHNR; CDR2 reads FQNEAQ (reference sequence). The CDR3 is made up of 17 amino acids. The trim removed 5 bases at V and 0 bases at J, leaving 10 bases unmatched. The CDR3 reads CASSPRQGTTSYNEQFF. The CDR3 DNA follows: TGTGCCAGCAGCCCCCGACAGGGAACTACCTCCTACAATGAGCAGTTCTTC.

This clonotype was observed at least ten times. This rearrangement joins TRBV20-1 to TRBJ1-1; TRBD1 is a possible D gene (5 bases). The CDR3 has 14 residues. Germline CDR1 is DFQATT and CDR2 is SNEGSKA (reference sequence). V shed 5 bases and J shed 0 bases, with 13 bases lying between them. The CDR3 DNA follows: TGCAGTGCTTCGAGACAGCCCATGAACACTGAAGCTTTCTTT. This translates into CSASRQPMNTEAFF.

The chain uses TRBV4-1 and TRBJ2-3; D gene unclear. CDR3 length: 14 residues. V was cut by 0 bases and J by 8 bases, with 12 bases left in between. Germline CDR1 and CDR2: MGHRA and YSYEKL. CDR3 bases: TGCGCCAGCAGCCAAGATCCCCCTCCGGCTACGCAGTATTTT. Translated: CASSQDPPPATQYF.